This entry features one T cell receptor (beta chain) sequence. These data originate in a study of technical replicates of blood from a few donors. Trimming left V 0 bases short and J 4 bases short, with 8 bases between. CDR1 is SGHDT and CDR2 is YYEEEE in the germline V gene. The length of the CDR3 is 14 residues. Using immunoSEQ multiplex PCR, the repertoire was profiled, and TCRdb retains in-frame clones only, with some absent. The profile covers more than 60,000 clones, with over 90% appearing a single time and 0.25% taken by the ten largest. Sample: T cells isolated from PBMCs. The source is a human donor in good health. The J gene is TRBJ1-5, the V gene TRBV5-6; the D is unclear. The CDR3 loop is CASSLGLSNQPQHF. The CDR3 coding sequence is TGTGCCAGCAGCTTGGGACTTTCTAATCAGCCCCAGCATTTT.